The 27 T cell receptor beta chains listed next were all sequenced from one sample in a study of cytomegalovirus exposure and HLA in healthy donors. PCR involved 60 Vbeta and 13 Jbeta primers. Only in-frame clones appear in the TCRdb table, and some are missing; sequencing was by immunoSEQ multiplex PCR. The sample records about 120,000 clones, 81% being singletons. Source material: PBMCs. The receptors were sampled from a woman in her twenties or thirties in good health and CMV-seronegative.

This clone has only one observation. The CDR3 DNA reads as TGTGCCAGCAGCCAACAGACTAGCGGGTTTCGGTACGAGCAGTACTTC. This gives the protein CASSQQTSGFRYEQYF. This sequence joins TRBV14 and TRBJ2-7, with TRBD2 identical over 10 bases. This CDR3 is built from 16 residues. Losses at the gene ends were 2 bases for V and 4 bases for J; bases not matched to a gene: 8. Germline V gene data show CDR1 as SGHDN and CDR2 as FVKESK.

The gene calls are TRBV10-3 and TRBJ1-6; unclear D gene. Germline lookup yields CDR1 ENHRY and CDR2 SYGVKD. This CDR3 is built from 15 residues. Trimming shortened V by 2 bases and J by 6 bases, and 11 bases separated the two germline ends. CDR3 sequence: CAISEGPGTNSPLHF. DNA for the CDR3: TGTGCCATCAGTGAGGGCCCTGGCACTAATTCACCCCTCCACTTT.

This rearrangement joins TRBV5-1 to TRBJ2-5; 7 positions match TRBD2. Losses at the gene ends were 2 bases for V and 1 base for J; bases not matched to a gene: 8. The germline V gene encodes CDR1 SGHRS and CDR2 YFSETQ. The CDR3 is 16 amino acids. The CDR3 nucleotides are TGCGCCAGCAGCTTCTCTAGCGGCGGCCCCCAAGAGACCCAGTACTTC. It yields the protein CASSFSSGGPQETQYF.

The CDR3 loop reads CASSDERGTRLFF. CDR3 nucleotide sequence: TGTGCCAGCAGTGATGAACGTGGGACTCGACTGTTTTTT. J is TRBJ2-2 and V is TRBV6-4, with a possible D match to TRBD2 (6 bases). This CDR3 comprises 13 residues. The germline CDR1 and CDR2 sequences are MRHNA and SNTAGT. Deletions cut 3 bases from V and 14 bases from J, with 16 bases between.

The chain has TRBV19 and TRBJ2-5; 7 bases are a match to TRBD2. The trim removed 7 bases at V and 0 bases at J, leaving 8 bases unmatched. CDR3 length: 15 residues. Germline CDR1 and CDR2: LNHDA and SQIVND (reference sequence). Written as DNA, the CDR3 is TGTGCCAGTATCCCGGGACTACCTTACCAAGAGACCCAGTACTTC. Amino acid sequence: CASIPGLPYQETQYF.

J is TRBJ2-7 and V is TRBV4-1; D unresolved. Germline CDR1 and CDR2: MGHRA and YSYEKL. This CDR3 comprises 15 residues. Trimming took off 0 bases at V and 0 bases at J, with 9 bases between the two ends. Here the CDR3 reads CASSQEESSSYEQYF. Written as DNA, the CDR3 is TGCGCCAGCAGCCAAGAGGAGAGTAGCTCCTACGAGCAGTACTTC.

This clone was picked up one time. The V call is TRBV7-9, the J call TRBJ2-5, with 7 bases identical to TRBD1. Germline lookup yields CDR1 SEHNR and CDR2 FQNEAQ (reference sequence). V trimming: 2 bases; J trimming: 3 bases; junction bases outside the gene matches: 9. The CDR3 runs to 16 residues. The CDR3 bases are TGTGCCAGCAGCTTAATTGATTTGGGGACAGAAGAGACCCAGTACTTC. Translating gives CASSLIDLGTEETQYF.

The chain couples TRBV27 to TRBJ2-2, with 7 positions matching TRBD1. CDR3 length equals 16 residues. V gave up 6 bases and J gave up 6 bases; unmatched junction bases: 13. Looked up from germline, CDR1 is MNHEY and CDR2 is SMNVEV (reference sequence). The CDR3 sequence: CASRRLRTGRPGELFF. The DNA for the CDR3 is TGTGCCAGCAGAAGATTGCGGACAGGTCGGCCCGGGGAGCTGTTTTTT.

The chain carries TRBV28 and TRBJ1-1; 7 bases line up with TRBD1. The CDR3 sequence is 14 residues long. Trimming at V came to 6 bases and at J to 3 bases, leaving 7 bases not matched to a gene. CDR1 and CDR2 from the germline V gene are MDHEN and SYDVKM. CDR3 residues: CASSYLRGHTEAFF. The CDR3 nucleotides read TGTGCCAGCAGCTATTTGAGGGGGCACACTGAAGCTTTCTTT.

This chain uses TRBV18 with TRBJ1-2; 7 nucleotides agree with TRBD1. The CDR3 totals 13 residues. CDR1 KGHSH and CDR2 LQKENI come from the germline V gene. Unmatched junction bases numbered 5, after V lost 2 bases and J lost 8 bases. This CDR3 is CASSPNRGEGYTF. The CDR3 nucleotides read TGTGCCAGCTCACCAAACAGGGGTGAGGGCTACACCTTC.

This clone was counted once. The V and J genes are TRBV14 and TRBJ1-2; maybe TRBD1 (5 bases). The germline V and J ends were trimmed by 0 bases and 5 bases, with 7 bases remaining between them. The CDR3 is 13 residues long. Germline V gene data show CDR1 as SGHDN and CDR2 as FVKESK. CDR3 sequence (DNA): TGTGCCAGCAGCCAAGATCCAGGGTATGGCTACACCTTC. Translated, it gives CASSQDPGYGYTF.

V gene TRBV18 combines with J gene TRBJ2-3; D possibly corresponds to TRBD1 (5 bases). Trimming took 5 bases from V and 0 from J, leaving 9 bases between them. Germline CDR1 is KGHSH and CDR2 is LQKENI. The CDR3 runs to 14 residues. CDR3 in DNA: TGTGCCAGCTCAGATACAGGAAGCACAGATACGCAGTATTTT. Translated, it gives CASSDTGSTDTQYF.

V is TRBV7-8 and J is TRBJ2-7; D possibly corresponds to TRBD1 (5 bases). The germline V gene encodes CDR1 SGHVS and CDR2 FQNEAQ. The CDR3 length is 15 residues. V lost 2 bases, J lost 0 bases, and 11 bases lay in between. CDR3: CASSLFQGPSYEQYF. The DNA for the CDR3 is TGTGCCAGCAGCTTATTCCAGGGTCCCTCCTACGAGCAGTACTTC.

V gene TRBV6-1 combines with J gene TRBJ1-2, with 9 bases aligning to TRBD1. The germline gives CDR1 MNHNS, CDR2 SASEGT. The CDR3 is 14 amino acids. With 4 bases clipped from V and 4 bases from J, the junction kept 4 bases outside the gene matches. This CDR3 is CASSGTGGVYGYTF. The CDR3 DNA is TGTGCCAGCAGTGGAACAGGGGGCGTCTATGGCTACACCTTC.

The chain has TRBV11-3 and TRBJ2-1, with TRBD2 identical over 11 bases. V dropped 5 bases and J dropped 5; count of bases not matched to a gene: 8. This CDR3 contains 16 residues. The germline V gene has CDR1 SGHNT and CDR2 YENEEA. CDR3 DNA sequence: TGTGCCAGCAGCGGGGCCGGGACTAGCGGCAACAATGAGCAGTTCTTC. Amino acid sequence: CASSGAGTSGNNEQFF.

The V gene is TRBV5-1, the J gene TRBJ1-2; D is undetermined. The CDR3 has 13 residues. V lost 0 bases and J lost 3, with 6 bases in between. CDR1 is SGHRS, CDR2 YFSETQ, per germline. The CDR3 nucleotides read TGCGCCAGCAGCTTGGCCGGGGACTATGGCTACACCTTC. Its translation: CASSLAGDYGYTF.

In its sample, this clone was seen a few times. The chain employs TRBV25-1 and TRBJ2-7; weak D call: TRBD2 (6 bases). This CDR3 contains 13 residues. CDR1 and CDR2 (germline): MGHDK, SYGVNS. V shed 3 bases and J shed 3 bases, with 9 bases lying between them. CDR3 sequence: CASSDGDFYEQYF. In nucleotides, the CDR3 is TGTGCCAGCAGTGACGGGGACTTCTACGAGCAGTACTTC.

The J gene is TRBJ2-1, the V gene TRBV15; the match to TRBD1 covers 7 bases. V lost 1 base and J lost 4; bases outside the gene matches: 7. Germline-derived CDR1 and CDR2 are LNHNV and YYDKDF (reference sequence). This CDR3 contains 16 residues. CDR3 region: CATSRGMTGKYNEQFF. Here the CDR3 DNA reads TGTGCCACCAGCAGAGGGATGACAGGGAAGTACAATGAGCAGTTCTTC.

The DNA for the CDR3 is TGTGCCAGCAGTTTCGCACTAGCGGGAGGCACCCCCTACGAGCAGTACTTC. Its translation is CASSFALAGGTPYEQYF. The chain couples TRBV27 to TRBJ2-7, with 12 positions matching TRBD2. Germline V gene sequence: CDR1 MNHEY, CDR2 SMNVEV (reference sequence). The V and J ends lost 3 bases and 2 bases, in that order; junction bases with no gene match: 8. The CDR3 length is 17 residues.

The genes are TRBV7-9 and TRBJ2-7, with D unresolved. Germline CDR1 SEHNR, CDR2 FQNEAQ (reference sequence). V was cut by 1 base and J by 4 bases, with 5 bases left in between. The CDR3 sequence is 12 residues long. Here the CDR3 reads CASSLVQYEQYF. DNA of the CDR3: TGTGCCAGCAGCTTAGTACAGTACGAGCAGTACTTC.

The CDR3 DNA reads TGTGCCAGCAGCTCTACGACAGGGACTGAAGCTTTCTTT. Translated, it gives CASSSTTGTEAFF. The chain links TRBV7-6 to TRBJ1-1; 7 nucleotides agree with TRBD1. CDR1 SGHVS and CDR2 FNYEAQ come from the germline V gene. This CDR3 is 13 amino acids long. V was clipped by 4 bases and J by 5 bases; unmatched bases: 4. Supplemented by reference TRBV7-6 and TRBJ1-1, the full variable domain reads GAGVSQSPRYKVTKRGQDVALRCDPISGHVSLYWYRQALGQGPEFLTYFNYEAQQDKSGLPNDRFSAERPEGSISTLTIQRTEQRDSAMYRCASSSTTGTEAFFGQGTRLTVV.

The chain employs TRBV28 and TRBJ1-2; TRBD1 matches 9 bases. The CDR3 is 15 residues long. Germline CDR1 MDHEN, CDR2 SYDVKM. The junction had 8 bases not matched to a gene; V was cut back by 3 bases and J by 6 bases. The CDR3, as DNA: TGTGCCAGCAGTTTCCCCGGGACAGGGTTCGATGGCTACACCTTC. It encodes CASSFPGTGFDGYTF.

V is TRBV28 and J is TRBJ2-6, with D hard to call. The germline CDR1 and CDR2 sequences are MDHEN and SYDVKM. The CDR3 has 15 residues. The V end lost 2 bases, the J end lost 4 bases, and 9 bases lay between the germline ends. The CDR3 DNA sequence: TGTGCCAGCAGTTTACCTGGTGAGGGGGCCAACGTCCTGACTTTC. Amino acids: CASSLPGEGANVLTF.

The V and J genes are TRBV7-9 and TRBJ2-5; D remains unclear. V lost 3 bases and J 1 base, leaving 18 bases between the germline ends. CDR1 and CDR2 (germline): SEHNR, FQNEAQ (reference sequence). This CDR3 contains 17 residues. This chain's CDR3 is CASSFPRIRDAQETQYF. CDR3 bases: TGTGCCAGCAGCTTCCCGAGGATCCGAGACGCCCAAGAGACCCAGTACTTC. The full variable domain, in which reference TRBV7-9 and TRBJ2-5 provide the parts outside the CDR3, is DTGVSQNPRHKITKRGQNVTFRCDPISEHNRLYWYRQTLGQGPEFLTYFQNEAQLEKSRLLSDRFSAERPKGSFSTLEIQRTEQGDSAMYLCASSFPRIRDAQETQYFGPGTRLLVL.

The J gene is TRBJ2-7, the V gene TRBV13; 7 bases fit TRBD2. Germline assignment: CDR1 PRHDT and CDR2 FYEKMQ (reference sequence). The CDR3 has 12 residues. Trimming cost V 4 bases and J 7 bases; bases outside gene matches: 4. The CDR3 nucleotides are TGTGCCAGCAGCTCCCCCGGGGGGGAGCAGTACTTC. Residues: CASSSPGGEQYF.

The chain links TRBV11-2 to TRBJ2-5; TRBD1 matches at 10 bases. The end of the DNA is better explained by TRBJ2-7, so the J call may be wrong. Germline assignment: CDR1 SGHAT and CDR2 FQNNGV. This CDR3 is 15 amino acids long. CDR3 in amino acids: CASSARQGARDEQYF. The DNA for the CDR3 is TGTGCCAGCAGCGCACGACAGGGGGCTCGTGACGAGCAGTACTTC.

The V gene is TRBV11-2, the J gene TRBJ1-5, with D perhaps matching TRBD1 (5 bases). This CDR3 spans 14 amino acids. Germline loops: CDR1 SGHAT, CDR2 FQNNGV. V was shortened by 5 bases and J by 3 bases, with 11 bases between the two germline ends. DNA for the CDR3: TGTGCCAGCAGCCCCGGGACTGCCAATCAGCCCCAGCATTTT. Its translation: CASSPGTANQPQHF.